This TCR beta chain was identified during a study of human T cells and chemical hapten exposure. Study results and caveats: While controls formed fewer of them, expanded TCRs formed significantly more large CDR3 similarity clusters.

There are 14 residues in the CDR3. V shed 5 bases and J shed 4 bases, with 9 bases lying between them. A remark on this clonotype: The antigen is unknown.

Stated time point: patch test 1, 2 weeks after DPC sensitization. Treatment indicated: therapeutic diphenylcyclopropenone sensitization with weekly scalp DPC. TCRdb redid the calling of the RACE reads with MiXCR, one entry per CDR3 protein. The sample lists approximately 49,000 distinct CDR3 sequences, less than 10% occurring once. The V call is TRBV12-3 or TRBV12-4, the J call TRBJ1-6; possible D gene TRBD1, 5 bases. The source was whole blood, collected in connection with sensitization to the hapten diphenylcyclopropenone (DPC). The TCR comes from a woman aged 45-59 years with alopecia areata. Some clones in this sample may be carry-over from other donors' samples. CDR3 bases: TGTGCCAGCAGTAGCAGGGTTTATAATTCACCCCTCCACTTT. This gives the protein CASSSRVYNSPLHF.